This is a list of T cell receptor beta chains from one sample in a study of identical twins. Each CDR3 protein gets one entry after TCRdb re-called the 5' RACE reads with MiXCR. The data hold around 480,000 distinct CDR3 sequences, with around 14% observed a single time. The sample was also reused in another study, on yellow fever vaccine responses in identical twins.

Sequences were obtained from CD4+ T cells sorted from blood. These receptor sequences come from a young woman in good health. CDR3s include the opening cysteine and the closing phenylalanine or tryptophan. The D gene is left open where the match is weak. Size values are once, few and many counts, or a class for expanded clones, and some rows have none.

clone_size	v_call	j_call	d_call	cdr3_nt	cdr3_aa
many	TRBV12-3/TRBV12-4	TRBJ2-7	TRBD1	TGTGCCAGCAGCGCTGACCGGGACAGGGGCTACGAGCAGTACTTC	CASSADRDRGYEQYF
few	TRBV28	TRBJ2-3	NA	TGTGCCACCCATGGAAGTATGGATACGCAGTATTTT	CATHGSMDTQYF
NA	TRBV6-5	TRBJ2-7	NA	TGTGCCAGCAGTTTAAATCAGGGTTGGAGCTCCTACGAGCAGTACTTC	CASSLNQGWSSYEQYF
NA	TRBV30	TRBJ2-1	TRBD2	TGTGCCTGGAGCGTTTTCGTAGCGGGGGGCGAGCAGTTCTTC	CAWSVFVAGGEQFF
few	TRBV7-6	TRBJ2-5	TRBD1	TGTGCCAGCAGCGCCAACAGGGGCCAAGAGACCCAGTACTTC	CASSANRGQETQYF
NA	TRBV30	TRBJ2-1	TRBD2	TGTGCCTGGAGTGTAAGCGGGAGAGCGTACAATGAGCAGTTCTTC	CAWSVSGRAYNEQFF
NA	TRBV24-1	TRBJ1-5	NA	TGTGCCACCAGTGCACAGGGCGGCAATCAGCCCCAGCATTTT	CATSAQGGNQPQHF
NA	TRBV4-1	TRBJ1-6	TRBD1	TGCGCCAGCGGGACAGGGATAGGGTCCCTCCACTTT	CASGTGIGSLHF
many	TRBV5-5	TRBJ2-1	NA	TGTGCCAGCAGCTTACCCGGATACAATGAGCAGTTCTTC	CASSLPGYNEQFF
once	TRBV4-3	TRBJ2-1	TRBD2	TGCGCCAGCAGCCCGACTAGCGGGATGGTCAATGAGCAGTTCTTC	CASSPTSGMVNEQFF
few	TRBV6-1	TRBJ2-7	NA	TGTGCCAGCAAAATGACGGGTTTTCAGATGCAGTACTTC	CASKMTGFQMQYF
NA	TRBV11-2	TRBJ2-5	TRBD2	TGTGCCAGCAGCTGGGGACTAGCGGGGGGGCTCCAAGAGACCCAGTACTTC	CASSWGLAGGLQETQYF
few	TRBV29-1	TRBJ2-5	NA	TGCAGCGTTGAACAGGGAACGAAGACCCAGTACTTC	CSVEQGTKTQYF
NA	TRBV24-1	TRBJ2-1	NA	TGTGCCACCAGTGATTTAAGACAGAGGCAGCAGTTCTTC	CATSDLRQRQQFF
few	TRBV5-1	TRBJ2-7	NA	TGCGCCAGCACAGCAGGGTTCGGCGAGCAGTACTTC	CASTAGFGEQYF
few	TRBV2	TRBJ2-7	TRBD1	TGTGCCAGCAGCGACAGGGGCTCTACCTACGAGCAGTACTTC	CASSDRGSTYEQYF
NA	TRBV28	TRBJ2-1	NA	TGTGCCAGCAGGACTCAGGGGATTGTAACGAATGAGCAGTTCTTC	CASRTQGIVTNEQFF
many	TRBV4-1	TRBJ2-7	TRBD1	TGTGCCAGCAGTCAGGGACAGGGGGCGTACGAGCAGTACTTC	CASSQGQGAYEQYF
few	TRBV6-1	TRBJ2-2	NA	TGTGCCAGCAGCAACCCAGTTGGCACCGGGGAGCTGTTTTTT	CASSNPVGTGELFF
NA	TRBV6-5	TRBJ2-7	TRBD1	TGTGCCAGCAGTTGGGTGGGACAGCAACCTCACGAGCAGTACTTC	CASSWVGQQPHEQYF
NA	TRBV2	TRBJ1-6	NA	TGTGCCAGCAGTGGGGGTCCTAATTCACCCCTCCACTTT	CASSGGPNSPLHF
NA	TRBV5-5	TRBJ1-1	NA	TGTGCCAGCAGCTTGATGGGATACACTGAAGCTTTCTTT	CASSLMGYTEAFF
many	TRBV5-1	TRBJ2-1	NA	TGCGCCAGCAGGTCTAATGAGCAGTTCTTC	CASRSNEQFF
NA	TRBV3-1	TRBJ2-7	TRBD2	TGTGCCAGCAGTCTAGCGGGAGGTTGGTACGAGCAGTACTTC	CASSLAGGWYEQYF
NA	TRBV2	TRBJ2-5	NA	TGTGCCAGCAGCGCCAGGAGGGGTGAGACCCAGTACTTC	CASSARRGETQYF
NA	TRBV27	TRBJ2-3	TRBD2	TGTGCCAGCACCTCGCTAGCGGGGGTAGGAGGCACAGATACGCAGTATTTT	CASTSLAGVGGTDTQYF
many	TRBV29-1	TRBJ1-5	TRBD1	TGCAGCGTGTCCGGGACAGACAATCAGCCCCAGCATTTT	CSVSGTDNQPQHF